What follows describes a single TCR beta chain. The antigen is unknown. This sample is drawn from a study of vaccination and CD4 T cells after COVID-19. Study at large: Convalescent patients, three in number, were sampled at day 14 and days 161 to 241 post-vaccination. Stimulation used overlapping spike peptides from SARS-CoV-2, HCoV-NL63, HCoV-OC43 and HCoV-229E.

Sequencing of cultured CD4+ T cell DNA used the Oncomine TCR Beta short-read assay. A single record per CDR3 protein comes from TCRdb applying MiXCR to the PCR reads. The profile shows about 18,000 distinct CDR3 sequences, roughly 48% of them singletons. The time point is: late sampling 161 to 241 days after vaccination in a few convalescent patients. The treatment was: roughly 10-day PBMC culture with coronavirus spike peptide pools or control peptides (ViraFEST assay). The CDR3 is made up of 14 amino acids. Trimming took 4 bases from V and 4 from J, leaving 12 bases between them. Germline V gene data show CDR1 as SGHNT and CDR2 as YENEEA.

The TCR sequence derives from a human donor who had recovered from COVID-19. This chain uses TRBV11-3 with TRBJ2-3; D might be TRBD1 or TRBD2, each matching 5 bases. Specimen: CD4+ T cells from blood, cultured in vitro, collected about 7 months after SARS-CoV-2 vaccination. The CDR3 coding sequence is TGTGCCAGCAGCTGGACGAGGGGAGCAGATACGCAGTATTTT. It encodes CASSWTRGADTQYF.